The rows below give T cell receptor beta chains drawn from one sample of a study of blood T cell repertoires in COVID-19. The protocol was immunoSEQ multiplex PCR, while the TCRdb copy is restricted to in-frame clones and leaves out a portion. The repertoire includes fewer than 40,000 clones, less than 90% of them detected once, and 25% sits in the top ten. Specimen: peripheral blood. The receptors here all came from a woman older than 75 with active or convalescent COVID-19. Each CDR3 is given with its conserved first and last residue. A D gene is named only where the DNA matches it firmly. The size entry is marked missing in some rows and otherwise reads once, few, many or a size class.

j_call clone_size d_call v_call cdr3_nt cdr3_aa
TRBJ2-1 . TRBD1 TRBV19 TGTGCCACCCGACAGGGGTCCTCCTACAATGAGCAGTTCTTC CATRQGSSYNEQFF
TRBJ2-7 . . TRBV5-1 TGCGCCAGCAGCTTGGCCCAAGGGAGCTACGAGCAGTACTTC CASSLAQGSYEQYF
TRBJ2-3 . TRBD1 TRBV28 TGTGCCAGCAGAGGGGGCTACTCGTTGACAGATACGCAGTATTTT CASRGGYSLTDTQYF
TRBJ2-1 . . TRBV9 TGTGCCAGCAGCGTGTCTGACAATGAGCAGTTCTTC CASSVSDNEQFF
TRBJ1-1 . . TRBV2 TGTGCCAGCAATACGGTGATGAACACTGAAGCTTTCTTT CASNTVMNTEAFF
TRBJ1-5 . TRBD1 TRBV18 TGTGCCAGCTCACCAACAGGGGGATTAAATCAGCCCCAGCATTTT CASSPTGGLNQPQHF
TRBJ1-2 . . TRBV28 TGTGCCAGCACCTCCCCCGGGAGCATGGGGGGCTACACCTTC CASTSPGSMGGYTF
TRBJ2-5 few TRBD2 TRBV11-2 TGTGCCAGCAGCTTAGCGAGCGGGGGGGCATATGAGACCCAGTACTTC CASSLASGGAYETQYF
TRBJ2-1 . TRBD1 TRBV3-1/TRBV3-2 TGTGCCAGCAGTCCCACCGGGACAGGGGCCTACAATGAGCAGTTCTTC CASSPTGTGAYNEQFF
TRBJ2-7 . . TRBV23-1 TGCGCCAGCAGTCAGGACGGACAGTTCTCAGTGGACTACGAGCAGTACTTC CASSQDGQFSVDYEQYF
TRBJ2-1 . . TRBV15 TGTGCCACCAGCAGAGGTGTCGGGGGTTCCTACAATGAGCAGTTCTTC CATSRGVGGSYNEQFF
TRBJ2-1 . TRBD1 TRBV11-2 TGTGCCAGCAGTCGCCGGGACAGGGTGTACAATGAGCAGTTCTTC CASSRRDRVYNEQFF
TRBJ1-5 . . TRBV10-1 TGCGCCAGCAGCTCCGGGATGATCAATCAGCCCCAGCATTTT CASSSGMINQPQHF
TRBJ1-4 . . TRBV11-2 TGTGCCAGCAGCTTAAATGGGCAGAGTAATGAAAAACTGTTTTTT CASSLNGQSNEKLFF
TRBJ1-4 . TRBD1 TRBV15 TGTGCCACCAGCGCACCTGACAGGGGGCGCCGTGAAAAACTGTTTTTT CATSAPDRGRREKLFF
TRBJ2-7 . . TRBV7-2 TGTGCCAGCAGCTTAGCGAGCGCCTACGAGCAGTACTTC CASSLASAYEQYF
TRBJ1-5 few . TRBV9 TGTGCCAGCAGCGCGGGGACTTCCAATCAGCCCCAGCATTTT CASSAGTSNQPQHF
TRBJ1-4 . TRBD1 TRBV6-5 TGTGCCAGCAGAATGCACAGGGGGCGGACAAAACTGTTTTTT CASRMHRGRTKLFF
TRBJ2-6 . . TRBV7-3 TGTGCCAGCAGCCGCGACATGGCTTCTGGGGCCAACGTCCTGACTTTC CASSRDMASGANVLTF
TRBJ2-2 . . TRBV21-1 TGTGCCAGCACCCGGGACAGGGAGAACACCGGGGAGCTGTTTTTT CASTRDRENTGELFF
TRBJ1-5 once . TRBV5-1 TGCGCCAGCAGCTTGTTAGGAGATAGCAATCAGCCCCAGCATTTT CASSLLGDSNQPQHF
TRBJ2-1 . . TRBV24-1 TGTGCCACCAGTGGCCTCCCGACTAATAATGAGCAGTTCTTC CATSGLPTNNEQFF
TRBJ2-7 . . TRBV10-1 TGCGCCAGCAGCGTGAAAGGGGGTTACGAGCAGTACTTC CASSVKGGYEQYF
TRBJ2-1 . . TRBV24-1 TGTGCCACCAGTGATGATTTACTAGCCGGGGGATCCAATGAGCAGTTCTTC CATSDDLLAGGSNEQFF
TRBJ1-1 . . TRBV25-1 TGTGCCAGCAGTGAATCGGGAGAGAACACTGAAGCTTTCTTT CASSESGENTEAFF
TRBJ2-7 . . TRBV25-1 TGTGCCAGCAAGGGGGATTCCTACGAGCAGTACTTC CASKGDSYEQYF
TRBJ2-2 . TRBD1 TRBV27 TGTGCCAGCAGCTCCCTAGGGACAGGGAGGAGGACCGGGGAGCTGTTTTTT CASSSLGTGRRTGELFF
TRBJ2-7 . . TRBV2 TGTGCCAGCATCCGCGGGGGCCTCCCCTACGAGCAGTACTTC CASIRGGLPYEQYF
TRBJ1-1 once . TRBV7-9 TGTGCCAGCAGCTTCCCGTATACGGACACTGAAGCTTTCTTT CASSFPYTDTEAFF
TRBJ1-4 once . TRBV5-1 TGCGCCAGCAGCAAACAGGGCTTCGATGCTAATGAAAAACTGTTTTTT CASSKQGFDANEKLFF
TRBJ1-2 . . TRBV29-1 TGCAGCGTCCCTAAATTATCCAATCCTAACTATGGCTACACCTTC CSVPKLSNPNYGYTF
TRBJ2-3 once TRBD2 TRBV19 TGTGCCAGTAGTATTCGCCTAGCGGGGGCCCAAGATACGCAGTATTTT CASSIRLAGAQDTQYF
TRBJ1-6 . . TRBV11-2 TGTGCCAGCAGCCTACAGGGTAATTCACCCCTCCACTTT CASSLQGNSPLHF
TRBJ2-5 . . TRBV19 TGTGCCAGTAGGGAACAGGGTGAGGAGACCCAGTACTTC CASREQGEETQYF
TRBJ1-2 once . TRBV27 TGTGCCAGCAGTTTTATAATAGGTGGTGGCAGGAACTATGGCTACACCTTC CASSFIIGGGRNYGYTF
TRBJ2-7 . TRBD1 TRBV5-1 TGCGCCAGCAGCCCCGGACAGGGGTCGCAGTACTTC CASSPGQGSQYF
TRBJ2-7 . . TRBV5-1 TGCGCCAGCAGCTTGGTACAGGGCCCCTACGAGCAGTACTTC CASSLVQGPYEQYF
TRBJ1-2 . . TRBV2 TGTGCCAGCAGGGAGCGGAACTATGGCTACACCTTC CASRERNYGYTF
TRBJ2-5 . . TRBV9 TGTGCCAGCAGCGTAGATGGGCAGCACCAAGAGACCCAGTACTTC CASSVDGQHQETQYF
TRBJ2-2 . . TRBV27 TGTGCCAGCAGTCGCGACAGTTCGTACACCGGGGAGCTGTTTTTT CASSRDSSYTGELFF
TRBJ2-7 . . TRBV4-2 TGTGCCAGCAGCCAAGGCGACAGGCCCTACGAGCAGTACTTC CASSQGDRPYEQYF
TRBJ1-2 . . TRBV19 TGTGCCAGTAGTCTATCTGGGACAATACTTAACTATGGCTACACCTTC CASSLSGTILNYGYTF
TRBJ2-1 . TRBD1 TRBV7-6 TGTGCCAGCAGCCGGGACAGGGGTGTGTACAATGAGCAGTTCTTC CASSRDRGVYNEQFF
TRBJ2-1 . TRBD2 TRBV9 TGTGCCAGCAGCGCGACTAGCGGGGGGGCGTTTGAGCAGTTCTTC CASSATSGGAFEQFF
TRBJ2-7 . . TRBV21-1 TGTGCCAGCAGGAGACAGGGGAATTCGTACGAGCAGTACTTC CASRRQGNSYEQYF
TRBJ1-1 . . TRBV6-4 TGTGCCAGCAGAGACGCGAGTGACACTGAAGCTTTCTTT CASRDASDTEAFF
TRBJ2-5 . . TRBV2 TGTGCCAGCAGCCAGCGGCTCCAAGAGACCCAGTACTTC CASSQRLQETQYF
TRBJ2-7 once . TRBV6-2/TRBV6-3 TGTGCCAGCAGTTACTCTTCCTTTCTGGGGGGCGAGCAGTACTTC CASSYSSFLGGEQYF
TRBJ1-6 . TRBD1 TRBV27 TGTGCCAGCAGCGGAGACAGGGGGCGTTATTCACCCCTCCACTTT CASSGDRGRYSPLHF
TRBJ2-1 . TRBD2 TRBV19 TGTGCCAGTAAGCCGGGGACTAGCCTCTATGAGCAGTTCTTC CASKPGTSLYEQFF
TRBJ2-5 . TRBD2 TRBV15 TGTGCCACCAGCAGACGGGGGGAAGAGACCCAGTACTTC CATSRRGEETQYF
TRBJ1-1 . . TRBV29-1 TGCAGCGTTGGGGGCGCTGAAGCTTTCTTT CSVGGAEAFF